This T cell receptor (beta chain) was documented in a study of T cells in Graves' hyperthyroidism and ophthalmopathy. Amplification yielded TCR beta CDR3 regions, with RNA transcripts as the source. HTBI primers drove first-round RT-PCR of the TCR CDR3. TCRdb reprocessed the multiplex PCR reads via MiXCR and lists one record per CDR3 protein. The sample lists fewer than 55,000 distinct CDR3 sequences, roughly 51% occurring once. With a duration under 2 months, the hyperthyroidism was newly diagnosed in patients aged 18 to 65. Pregnant or lactating patients were excluded, as were those with uncontrolled infection or other autoimmune disease. Study-wide points: Blood samples included most of the expanded thyroid clonotypes exceeding 0.001.

This clonotype is medium-sized. What it binds is not known. This CDR3 spans 14 amino acids. After removal of 6 bases from V and 0 bases from J, the junction contained 2 bases not matched to a gene. Germline CDR1 and CDR2: MGHDK and SYGVNS. This TCR was recovered from a man aged 18 to 35 with Graves' hyperthyroidism. Sequencing was done on a sample of peripheral blood or thyroid tissue (not recorded which). The chain recombines TRBV25-1 with TRBJ1-5, with 7 bases aligning to TRBD1. The CDR3 bases are TGTGCCAGCAGCCACAGGGGTAGCAATCAGCCCCAGCATTTT. Its protein is CASSHRGSNQPQHF.